The 2 T cell receptor beta chains in this list originate from one sample, sequenced in a study of OX40 agonist ivuxolimab in advanced cancers. Here immunoSEQ multiplex PCR was the method, and the copy in TCRdb shows in-frame clones only, minus some. Of around 18,000 clones in the sample, about nine tenths were seen once. Specimen: CD4+ or CD8+ T cells sorted from blood, collected in a trial of the OX40 agonist ivuxolimab. These receptors originate from an adult with an advanced solid tumor such as melanoma, head and neck, liver or kidney cancer.

In its sample, this clone was seen once. Within the sample, other DNA sequences also encode this same CDR3. The chain employs TRBV14 and TRBJ2-1, with 9 bases matching TRBD2. Per germline, CDR1 SGHDN and CDR2 FVKESK. This CDR3 has 16 residues. The V gene end was trimmed by 4 bases and the J gene end by 8 bases; junction bases not matched to a gene: 12. CDR3 DNA: TGTGCCAGCAGCCCTGCAACTAGCGGGTATGTCCATGAGCAGTTCTTC. Amino acid sequence: CASSPATSGYVHEQFF.

The gene calls are TRBV6-5 and TRBJ1-5; 9 bases map to TRBD1. This CDR3 has 14 amino acids. The V gene's germline CDR1 is MNHEY and CDR2 SVGAGI. V gave up 8 bases and J gave up 6 bases; unmatched junction bases: 8. For the CDR3, the DNA is TGTGCCAGCGGACCCCGGGACAGGGTTCAGCCCCAGCATTTT. Its protein is CASGPRDRVQPQHF.